The 28 T cell receptor beta chains below come from one sample, sequenced in a study of cytomegalovirus exposure and HLA in healthy donors. The primer mix had 60 Vbeta and 13 Jbeta primers. Here immunoSEQ multiplex PCR was the method, and the copy in TCRdb shows in-frame clones only, minus some. The repertoire has more than 90,000 clones, under 80% of them found once; the top ten carry around 4%. Source material: PBMCs. These receptors were taken from a man aged 40-55 years in good health and CMV-seronegative.

The table lists this clone with a few counts. The rearrangement joins TRBV19 to TRBJ1-1; possibly TRBD1 for D (6 bases). Germline-derived CDR1 and CDR2 are LNHDA and SQIVND (reference sequence). Between the trimmed V and J ends, which lost 5 bases and 0 bases, there was a span of 7 bases. The CDR3 contains 13 residues. The CDR3: CASSQGMNTEAFF. CDR3 bases: TGTGCCAGTAGTCAGGGGATGAACACTGAAGCTTTCTTT.

V and J are TRBV10-2 and TRBJ1-6; 9 positions agree with TRBD1. This CDR3 is 15 amino acids long. Germline CDR1 WSHSY, CDR2 SAAADI. After removal of 0 bases from V and 11 bases from J, the junction contained 5 bases not matched to a gene. The CDR3 DNA is TGCGCCAGCAGTGAGTCGGGACAGGGAATAACACCCCTCCACTTT. Protein product: CASSESGQGITPLHF.

In this sample, this clone turned up once. Because the CDR3 is missing its conserved closing phenylalanine or tryptophan, this is likely a read error. Because the CDR3's place on the DNA is in doubt, the DNA is left out and the CDR3 is given as listed by TCRdb. This sequence joins TRBV12-1 and TRBJ2-7; whether TRBD2, the table's D call, matches the DNA was not checked. TRBV12-1 is a listed pseudogene. The CDR3 comprises 10 residues, both ends counted. CDR3 sequence: CASSPDRGCG.

This chain connects TRBV7-2 to TRBJ1-4; 8 bases are shared with TRBD1. Germline-derived CDR1 and CDR2 are SGHTA and FQGNSA. Trimming removed 2 bases from V and 7 bases from J; junction bases left unmatched: 6. The CDR3 is made up of 15 amino acids. CDR3 sequence reads: CASSLSGQGGEKLFF. As DNA, the CDR3 is TGTGCCAGCAGCTTATCCGGACAGGGAGGTGAAAAACTGTTTTTT.

The chain joins TRBV27 to TRBJ1-6; D might be TRBD1 (5 bases). The V gene's germline CDR1 is MNHEY and CDR2 SMNVEV (reference sequence). This CDR3 is 14 amino acids long. V was pared by 11 bases and J by 6 bases, with 17 bases between. DNA of the CDR3: TGTGCCCCTCCTACCGACAGCCTTAATTCACCCCTCCACTTT. Its protein product is CAPPTDSLNSPLHF.

The chain has TRBV6-1 and TRBJ1-4, with a possible D match to TRBD1 (6 bases). CDR3 length equals 13 residues. V was shortened by 5 bases and J by 8 bases, with 12 bases between the two germline ends. Germline CDR1 is MNHNS and CDR2 is SASEGT. Written as DNA, the CDR3 is TGTGCCAGCAGTAGGACAGTGGAAGAAAAACTGTTTTTT. It specifies CASSRTVEEKLFF.

This chain joins TRBV15 and TRBJ1-2, with TRBD1 matching over 10 bases. In germline, CDR1 is LNHNV, CDR2 YYDKDF (reference sequence). CDR3 size: 15 residues. The V gene end was trimmed by 3 bases and the J gene end by 6 bases; junction bases not matched to a gene: 7. The CDR3 DNA is TGTGCCACCAGCAGTGCCGGGACAGGGGCCAATGGCTACACCTTC. Protein product: CATSSAGTGANGYTF.

This clone was found once. The V and J genes are TRBV7-2 and TRBJ2-3, with D possibly being TRBD1 (5 bases). Germline CDR1 reads SGHTA; CDR2 reads FQGNSA. This CDR3 has 15 residues. V gave up 5 bases and J gave up 1 base, with 13 bases separating them. The CDR3 spells CASSPSRVGTDTQYF. The CDR3 DNA follows: TGTGCCAGCAGCCCCTCCAGGGTTGGCACAGATACGCAGTATTTT.

The rearrangement uses TRBV5-1 and TRBJ2-7; 7 bases align to TRBD1. Germline V CDR1 and CDR2: SGHRS, YFSETQ. This CDR3 has 13 amino acids. With V trimmed by 4 bases and J by 2 bases, 3 bases remained unmatched. CDR3: CASSRQGAYEQYF. The CDR3, as DNA: TGCGCCAGCAGCCGACAGGGAGCCTACGAGCAGTACTTC.

CDR3 protein: CASSTGGERANTEAFF. The CDR3 DNA reads TGTGCCAGCTCCACTGGAGGTGAGAGGGCGAACACTGAAGCTTTCTTT. The chain joins TRBV18 to TRBJ1-1, with no clear D. Germline loops: CDR1 KGHSH, CDR2 LQKENI. This CDR3 comprises 16 residues. V shed 6 bases and J shed 1 base, with 18 bases lying between them.

V gene TRBV7-2 combines with J gene TRBJ1-5; maybe TRBD1 (5 bases). CDR1 is SGHTA, CDR2 FQGNSA, per germline. Trimming pared 5 bases from V and 1 base from J, leaving 15 bases between. The CDR3 runs to 16 residues. The CDR3 region is CASSLGPRTSNQPQHF. The CDR3 nucleotides are TGTGCCAGCAGCCTCGGGCCGAGGACAAGCAATCAGCCCCAGCATTTT.

J is TRBJ1-2 and V is TRBV28, with TRBD1 matching over 7 bases. This CDR3 is 14 amino acids long. V lost 6 bases, J lost 14 bases, and 18 bases stayed unmatched. Germline CDR1 and CDR2: MDHEN and SYDVKM. CDR3 nucleotide sequence: TGTGCCAGCAGCCCGACAGGGCCCCATAGGTCAAATACCTTC. Its protein product is CASSPTGPHRSNTF.

V and J are TRBV7-2 and TRBJ1-5; tentatively, D is TRBD1 (6 bases). Germline assignment: CDR1 SGHTA and CDR2 FQGNSA. This CDR3 region has 14 residues. Trimming left V 4 bases short and J 6 bases short, with 13 bases between. CDR3 region: CASSSQGSGQPQHF. In nucleotides, the CDR3 is TGTGCCAGCAGCTCCCAGGGGTCCGGTCAGCCCCAGCATTTT.

The genes are TRBV19 and TRBJ2-1; TRBD2 agrees at 8 bases. Germline assignment: CDR1 LNHDA and CDR2 SQIVND (reference sequence). Trimming took 6 bases from V and 0 from J; bases not matched to a gene: 25. The CDR3 loop spans 22 amino acids. CDR3 nucleotide sequence: TGTGCCAGTAGACGCTATGTCGCGACTGCTCCCCAGCGGGGGAGCTCCTACAATGAGCAGTTCTTC. Amino acid sequence: CASRRYVATAPQRGSSYNEQFF.

The chain carries TRBV5-1 and TRBJ1-2, with D unresolved. Germline loops: CDR1 SGHRS, CDR2 YFSETQ. This CDR3 spans 15 amino acids. V shed 3 bases and J shed 6 bases, with 18 bases lying between them. The CDR3 loop reads CASSSGGSRLDGYTF. The CDR3 DNA reads TGCGCCAGCAGCTCGGGAGGATCCAGGTTGGATGGCTACACCTTC. Full variable domain (missing parts from reference TRBV5-1 and TRBJ1-2): KAGVTQTPRYLIKTRGQQVTLSCSPISGHRSVSWYQQTPGQGLQFLFEYFSETQRNKGNFPGRFSGRQFSNSRSEMNVSTLELGDSALYLCASSSGGSRLDGYTFGSGTRLTVV.

This clone was found a few times. The chain recombines TRBV29-1 with TRBJ2-3, with a tentative D call TRBD2 (6 bases). Germline values: CDR1 SQVTM, CDR2 ANQGSEA. The CDR3 spans 14 residues. V lost 3 bases, J lost 0 bases, and 10 bases lay in between. CDR3 residues: CSVDGRSSTDTQYF. The CDR3 nucleotides read TGCAGCGTTGACGGGAGAAGTAGCACAGATACGCAGTATTTT.

The chain links TRBV7-3 to TRBJ1-2; 7 bases align to TRBD1. The CDR3 has 14 residues. The germline V gene has CDR1 SGHTA and CDR2 FQGTGA. Germline trimming cut 4 bases from V and 4 bases from J; bases unmatched to any gene: 6. CDR3 DNA sequence: TGTGCCAGCAGCTCCGGGACAGCCGCCTATGGCTACACCTTC. Translated, it gives CASSSGTAAYGYTF.

Comments on this clone: Other nucleotide sequences in the sample specify the same CDR3. The rearrangement links TRBV28 to TRBJ1-2, with TRBD1 matching over 8 bases. Germline assignment: CDR1 MDHEN and CDR2 SYDVKM. Trimming took 4 bases from V and 7 from J; bases not matched to a gene: 5. This CDR3 has 13 residues. For the CDR3, the DNA is TGTGCCAGCAGTTCAGGACAGGGAGGTGGCTACACCTTC. Residues: CASSSGQGGGYTF.

The chain links TRBV2 to TRBJ2-3, with 16 bases that match TRBD2. The germline CDR1 and CDR2 sequences are SNHLY and FYNNEI. V lost 4 bases, J lost 4 bases, and 2 bases stayed unmatched. The CDR3 consists of 16 residues. The CDR3 DNA follows: TGTGCCAGCAGTGTGGGGACTAGCGGGGGGGCAGATACGCAGTATTTT. Protein product: CASSVGTSGGADTQYF.

The V and J genes are TRBV18 and TRBJ1-4; tentative D call: TRBD1 (6 bases). The CDR3 is made up of 17 amino acids. CDR1 KGHSH and CDR2 LQKENI come from the germline V gene. V lost 1 base and J 0 bases, leaving 12 bases between the germline ends. Written as DNA, the CDR3 is TGTGCCAGCTCACCACAAGCAGGGGATACAACTAATGAAAAACTGTTTTTT. Protein product: CASSPQAGDTTNEKLFF.

The chain links TRBV7-2 to TRBJ1-1; D is undetermined. This CDR3 is built from 14 residues. V lost 3 bases and J 4 bases, leaving 12 bases between the germline ends. CDR1 and CDR2 (germline): SGHTA, FQGNSA. DNA of the CDR3: TGTGCCAGCAGCTTCGACACGTCAAGCACTGAAGCTTTCTTT. It is translated as CASSFDTSSTEAFF.

V usage is TRBV5-1 and J usage is TRBJ2-5, with 10 bases that match TRBD2. Germline CDR1 is SGHRS and CDR2 is YFSETQ. This CDR3 contains 17 residues. The trim removed 4 bases at V and 2 bases at J, leaving 11 bases unmatched. CDR3 amino acids: CASSAGLTSGLQETQYF. DNA for the CDR3: TGCGCCAGCAGCGCCGGGCTGACTAGCGGGCTACAAGAGACCCAGTACTTC.

This clone is a singleton in its sample. V usage is TRBV6-6 and J usage is TRBJ1-5; 9 nucleotides agree with TRBD1. The CDR3 runs 14 residues. In germline, CDR1 is MNHNY, CDR2 SVGAGI (reference sequence). After removal of 2 bases from V and 7 bases from J, the junction contained 3 bases not matched to a gene. The CDR3 DNA follows: TGTGCCAGCAGTTACACAGGGGGCGGCCAGCCCCAGCATTTT. Residues: CASSYTGGGQPQHF.

The J gene is TRBJ2-2, the V gene TRBV29-1; 9 bases agree with TRBD2. The germline gives CDR1 SQVTM, CDR2 ANQGSEA. This CDR3 is 14 amino acids long. V lost 5 bases and J lost 2; bases outside the gene matches: 3. The CDR3 is CSVLAGTNTGELFF. CDR3 in DNA: TGCAGCGTTCTAGCGGGGACCAACACCGGGGAGCTGTTTTTT.

The CDR3 nucleotides read TGTGCCAGCAGCTTGGTACTAGCGGGGGGGCCCTACGAGCAGTACTTC. Its translation is CASSLVLAGGPYEQYF. The chain carries TRBV5-4 and TRBJ2-7; 13 nucleotides match TRBD2. Germline V gives CDR1 SGHNT, CDR2 YYREEE (reference sequence). CDR3 size: 16 residues. The ends lost 0 bases at V and 2 bases at J; junction bases unmatched: 2. Complete variable domain (other parts from reference TRBV5-4 and TRBJ2-7): ETGVTQSPTHLIKTRGQQVTLRCSSQSGHNTVSWYQQALGQGPQFIFQYYREEENGRGNFPPRFSGLQFPNYSSELNVNALELDDSALYLCASSLVLAGGPYEQYFGPGTRLTVT.

The rearrangement joins TRBV6-5 to TRBJ1-6; TRBD1 is a possible D gene (6 bases). CDR3 size: 16 residues. Germline loops: CDR1 MNHEY, CDR2 SVGAGI. V was pared by 4 bases and J by 0 bases, with 10 bases between. CDR3 amino acids: CASSWGGGSYNSPLHF. The CDR3 nucleotides are TGTGCCAGCAGTTGGGGAGGGGGCTCCTATAATTCACCCCTCCACTTT.

The chain recombines TRBV7-2 with TRBJ2-3; TRBD2 matches at 10 bases. Looked up from germline, CDR1 is SGHTA and CDR2 is FQGNSA. The J segment lost 0 bases and the V segment lost 4 bases, leaving 10 bases of the junction unmatched. The CDR3 contains 18 residues. DNA for the CDR3: TGTGCCAGCAGCTCCCCGGCTAGCGGGGGCCATAGCACAGATACGCAGTATTTT. This encodes CASSSPASGGHSTDTQYF.

V gene TRBV2 combines with J gene TRBJ1-5, with D uncertain. The CDR3 covers 14 residues. Germline V gene lookup returns CDR1 SNHLY and CDR2 FYNNEI. Trimming stripped 3 bases from V and 3 bases from J, with 9 bases between. CDR3 DNA sequence: TGTGCCAGCAGTGACCCGGGAGACAATCAGCCCCAGCATTTT. It encodes CASSDPGDNQPQHF.